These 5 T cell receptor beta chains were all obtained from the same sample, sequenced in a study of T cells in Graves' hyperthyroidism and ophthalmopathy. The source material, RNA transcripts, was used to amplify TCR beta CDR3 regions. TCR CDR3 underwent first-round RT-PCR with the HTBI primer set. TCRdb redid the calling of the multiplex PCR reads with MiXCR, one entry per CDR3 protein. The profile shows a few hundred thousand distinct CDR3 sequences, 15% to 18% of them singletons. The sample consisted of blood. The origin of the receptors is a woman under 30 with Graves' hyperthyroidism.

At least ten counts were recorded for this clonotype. The CDR3 here is CASSLPGEQYF. CDR3 bases: TGTGCCAGCAGCCTCCCCGGCGAGCAGTACTTC. The chain is built from TRBV7-8 and TRBJ2-7; D unclear. The V gene lost 5 bases and the J gene lost 6 bases, with 8 bases spanning the gap. The germline gives CDR1 SGHVS, CDR2 FQNEAQ. This CDR3 spans 11 amino acids.

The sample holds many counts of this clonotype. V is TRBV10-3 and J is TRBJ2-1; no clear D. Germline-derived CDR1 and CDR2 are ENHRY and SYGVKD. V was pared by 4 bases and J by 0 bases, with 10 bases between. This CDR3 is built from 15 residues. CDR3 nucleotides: TGTGCCATCAGTGCCGGCAGGAGCTCCTACAATGAGCAGTTCTTC. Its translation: CAISAGRSSYNEQFF.

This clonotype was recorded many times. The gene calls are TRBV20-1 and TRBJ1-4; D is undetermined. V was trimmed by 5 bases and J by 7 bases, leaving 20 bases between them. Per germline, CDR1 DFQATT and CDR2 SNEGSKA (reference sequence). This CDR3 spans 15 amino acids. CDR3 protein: CSAYRSHQGFEKLFF. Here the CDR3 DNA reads TGCAGTGCTTATAGGTCGCATCAAGGGTTTGAAAAACTGTTTTTT.

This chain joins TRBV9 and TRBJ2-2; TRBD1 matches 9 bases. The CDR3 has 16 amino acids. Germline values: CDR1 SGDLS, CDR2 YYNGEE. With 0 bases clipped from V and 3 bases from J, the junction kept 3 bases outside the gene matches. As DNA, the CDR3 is TGTGCCAGCAGCGTAGCGGGACAGGGTTACACCGGGGAGCTGTTTTTT. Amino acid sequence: CASSVAGQGYTGELFF. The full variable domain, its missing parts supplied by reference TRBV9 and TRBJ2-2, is DSGVTQTPKHLITATGQRVTLRCSPRSGDLSVYWYQQSLDQGLQFLIQYYNGEERAKGNILERFSAQQFPDLHSELNLSSLELGDSALYFCASSVAGQGYTGELFFGEGSRLTVL.

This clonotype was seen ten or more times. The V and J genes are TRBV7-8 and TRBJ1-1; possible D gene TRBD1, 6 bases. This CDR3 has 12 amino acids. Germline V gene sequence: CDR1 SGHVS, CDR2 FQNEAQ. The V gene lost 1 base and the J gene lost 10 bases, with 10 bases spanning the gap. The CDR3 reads CASSLVGGAAFF. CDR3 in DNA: TGTGCCAGCAGCTTAGTTGGGGGGGCAGCTTTCTTT.